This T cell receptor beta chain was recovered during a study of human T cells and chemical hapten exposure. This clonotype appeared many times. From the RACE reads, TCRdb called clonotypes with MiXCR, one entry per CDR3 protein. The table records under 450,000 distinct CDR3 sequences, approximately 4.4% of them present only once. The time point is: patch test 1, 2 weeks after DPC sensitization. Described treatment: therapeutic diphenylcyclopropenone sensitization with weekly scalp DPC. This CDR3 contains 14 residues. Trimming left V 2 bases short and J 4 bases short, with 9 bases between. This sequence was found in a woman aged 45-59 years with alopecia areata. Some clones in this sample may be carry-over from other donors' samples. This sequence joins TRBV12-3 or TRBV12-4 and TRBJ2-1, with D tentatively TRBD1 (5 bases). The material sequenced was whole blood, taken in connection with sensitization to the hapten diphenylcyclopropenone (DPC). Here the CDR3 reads CASSLRGFYNEQFF. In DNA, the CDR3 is TGTGCCAGCAGTTTAAGGGGCTTTTACAATGAGCAGTTCTTC.